This TCR beta chain was captured in a study of cytomegalovirus exposure and HLA in healthy donors. Study findings and constraints: From TCR beta sequences, most subjects' HLA-A and HLA-B alleles were reportedly predicted accurately. An analysis was carried out at a later point. It showed that HLA-associated TCR beta chains were more clonally expanded than equally common non-associated chains. The only immune exposure information that was available was CMV serostatus.

Concerning this clone: The antigen is undetermined.

A multiplex PCR was run with 60 Vbeta primers and 13 Jbeta primers. Produced via immunoSEQ multiplex PCR; TCRdb's table is partial and in-frame only. The listing records roughly 150,000 clones. The germline CDR1 and CDR2 sequences are SGHNT and YYREEE (reference sequence). CDR3 length: 13 residues. V was shortened by 4 bases and J by 2 bases, with 9 bases between the two germline ends. The TCR was taken from a woman between 50 and 59 years old in good health and CMV-seronegative. Material for sequencing was PBMCs. This chain connects TRBV5-4 to TRBJ1-2, with D maybe TRBD1 (6 bases). Here the CDR3 reads CASSPDRNYGYTF. DNA for the CDR3: TGTGCCAGCAGCCCCGACAGGAACTATGGCTACACCTTC.